The 6 T cell receptor beta chains below all came from one sample that was sequenced in a study of cytomegalovirus exposure and HLA in healthy donors. Primers for the PCR totalled 60 Vbeta and 13 Jbeta. Sequenced by immunoSEQ multiplex PCR; TCRdb stores in-frame clones only, minus some. The table records approximately 140,000 clones, roughly 76% of them present only once. The specimen was PBMCs. The receptor set was obtained from a female donor in good health and CMV-seronegative.

The gene calls are TRBV7-3 and TRBJ2-6; 7 positions agree with TRBD2. After removal of 6 bases from V and 0 bases from J, the junction contained 2 bases not matched to a gene. CDR3 size: 15 residues. CDR1 and CDR2 from the germline V gene are SGHTA and FQGTGA. CDR3 protein: CASRSGGSGANVLTF. In DNA form, the CDR3 reads TGTGCCAGCAGATCGGGGGGCTCTGGGGCCAACGTCCTGACTTTC.

The chain couples TRBV2 to TRBJ2-1; 7 bases map to TRBD2. This CDR3 comprises 12 residues. Germline-derived CDR1 and CDR2 are SNHLY and FYNNEI. The J segment lost 12 bases and the V segment lost 7 bases, leaving 9 bases of the junction unmatched. DNA for the CDR3: TGTGCCAGCATTCAAGCGAGGGAGGGGCAGTTCTTC. Residues: CASIQAREGQFF.

J is TRBJ2-7 and V is TRBV28; 11 nucleotides agree with TRBD2. CDR3 length equals 17 residues. Germline trimming cut 0 bases from V and 5 bases from J; bases unmatched to any gene: 9. CDR1 is MDHEN, CDR2 SYDVKM, per germline. For the CDR3, the DNA is TGTGCCAGCAGTTTATGGGGAACTAGCGGGAGTAGGAACGAGCAGTACTTC. Translated, it gives CASSLWGTSGSRNEQYF.

The table lists this clone with a few counts. The chain uses TRBV19 and TRBJ2-2; 7 bases match TRBD1. The ends lost 7 bases at V and 5 bases at J; junction bases unmatched: 10. Germline values: CDR1 LNHDA, CDR2 SQIVND (reference sequence). The CDR3 is 15 amino acids. The CDR3 loop is CASTGQVRRTGELFF. The CDR3 coding sequence is TGTGCCAGTACAGGACAGGTCAGGAGGACCGGGGAGCTGTTTTTT.

The chain combines TRBV6-4 with TRBJ2-3; the match to TRBD1 covers 7 bases. This CDR3 has 15 residues. Trimming took 3 bases from V and 2 from J; bases not matched to a gene: 5. CDR1 MRHNA and CDR2 SNTAGT come from the germline V gene. DNA for the CDR3: TGTGCCAGCAGTGAACAGGGGTTGGACACAGATACGCAGTATTTT. Translation: CASSEQGLDTDTQYF.

The sample holds a few counts of this clone. The chain carries TRBV11-1 and TRBJ1-2; D is perhaps TRBD1 (5 bases). Deletions cut 3 bases from V and 2 bases from J, with 10 bases between. From germline, CDR1 is SGHAT and CDR2 FQDESV (reference sequence). The CDR3 sequence is 14 residues long. The CDR3 bases are TGTGCCAGCAGCTTCCGTAGGGGAAACTATGGCTACACCTTC. It translates to CASSFRRGNYGYTF. Full variable domain (missing parts from reference TRBV11-1 and TRBJ1-2): EAEVAQSPRYKITEKSQAVAFWCDPISGHATLYWYRQILGQGPELLVQFQDESVVDDSQLPKDRFSAERLKGVDSTLKIQPAELGDSAMYLCASSFRRGNYGYTFGSGTRLTVV.